This T cell receptor beta chain was captured by sequencing in a study of T cell responses to AZD1222 COVID-19 vaccine (dated by TCRdb to the early 2020s). In terms of the full investigation: TCR sequencing was performed for more than 230 trial participants, of whom about 200 were given two doses of AZD1222 and some 26 were given two doses of MenACWY control vaccine. Trial participants were enrolled into age subgroups of 18-55, 56-69 and 70-plus years, which contained approximately 150, 30 and 60 TCR-sequenced participants, respectively. The paper as a whole reports these results and caveats: Reportedly, almost half of the unique spike-specific TCRs recognized epitopes lying outside the regions that are mutated in the B.1.351 and B.1.1.7 variants. Conclusions about previously exposed vaccinees are limited because only a handful of AZD1222 recipients were SARS-CoV-2 seropositive at baseline. The 56-69-year group was small, and its depth increase did not reach significance, likely because of low power. Participants were mostly white British, with more females than males. The authors suggested clonal diversity may have been underestimated. Because no samples from the day 14 peak response were available, repertoires could be characterized only after the peak T cell response. A significant rise in spike-specific TCR breadth and depth was observed after two AZD1222 doses relative to day 0 and relative to MenACWY recipients. CD4 TCRs associated with the vaccine covered the entire spike protein, and the dominant responses were in regions 160-218 and 743-854.

The time point tag for this specimen amounts to: baseline before first vaccination. The treatment or condition label, as the study defines it: meningococcal conjugate vaccine given as trial control. Vaccinee samples were obtained from the UK trials COV001 and COV002, which included a single-blind randomized controlled phase 2/3 trial of AZD1222 (ChAdOx1 nCoV-19) in healthy adults. Trial participant PBMC samples were collected at day 0 and day 28 after the second dose for TCRbeta chain sequencing. A single count supports this clone. Its antigen remains unidentified. No base-level quality is on record; no much larger clone is a single base apart. Reading from cysteine to phenylalanine, the CDR3 counts 15 amino acids. Kept here is only the CDR3 DNA, which spans 45 bases and is read in frame from base 1. From the germline V gene (reference sequence), CDR1 is LNHDA and CDR2 is SQIVND. The junction carries 13 bases between V and J, which are trimmed by 4 bases and 0 bases respectively.

The CDR3 regions of human TCRbeta chains were subjected to immunosequencing. On the study's bioinformatics: Repertoire TCRs were matched against a reference library of SARS-CoV-2-specific TCRs generated with the MIRA antigen-specificity platform. Breadth was defined as the fraction of unique TCRs that were SARS-CoV-2-associated. Depth was defined as the fraction of total T cells that were SARS-CoV-2-associated. Using the MIRA data, every spike-specific TCR was mapped to the spike region that the TCR reacted to and assigned to either a CD4 or a CD8 class. Log10-transformed breadth and depth values were compared by one-way ANOVA with Sidak's multiple comparisons tests. Here the immuneACCESS table is served through TCRdb, limited to in-frame sequences with V and J called. Missing clones are a known gap in these copies; in checked studies unresolved V genes cover under half, and the rest lacks a known reason. For V, J and clone size, that table is used; D and trimming come from the DNA. Recorded for this sample are some 200,000 clones; about 92% of them occurred a single time. The top ten clones comprise about 1% of the sample.

This receptor was obtained from an adult in good health. The chain joins TRBV19 to TRBJ2-7; a weak D assignment points to TRBD2 (6 bases agree). Sequenced material: peripheral blood, taken on day 0 of MenACWY control vaccination. In nucleotides, the sequence is TGTGCCAGTAGTAAGGGCGGGGCCAGCTCCTACGAGCAGTACTTC. This codes for CASSKGGASSYEQYF.